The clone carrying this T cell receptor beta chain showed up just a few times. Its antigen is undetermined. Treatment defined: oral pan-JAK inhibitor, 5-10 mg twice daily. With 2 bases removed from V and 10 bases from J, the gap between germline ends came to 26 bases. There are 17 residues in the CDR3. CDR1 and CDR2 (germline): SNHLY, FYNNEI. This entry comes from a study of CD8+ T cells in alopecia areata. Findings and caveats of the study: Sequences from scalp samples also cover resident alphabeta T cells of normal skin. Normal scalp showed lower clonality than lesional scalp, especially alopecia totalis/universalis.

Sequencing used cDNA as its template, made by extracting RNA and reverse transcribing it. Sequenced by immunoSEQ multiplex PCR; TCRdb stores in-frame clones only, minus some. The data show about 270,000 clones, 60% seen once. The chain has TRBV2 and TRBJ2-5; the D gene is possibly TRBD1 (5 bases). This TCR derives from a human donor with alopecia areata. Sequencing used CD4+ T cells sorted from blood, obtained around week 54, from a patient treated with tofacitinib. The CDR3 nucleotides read TGTGCCAGCAGTGAAATTTTGACAGCGTCTCTTGCTGGAGACCAGTACTTC. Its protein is CASSEILTASLAGDQYF.